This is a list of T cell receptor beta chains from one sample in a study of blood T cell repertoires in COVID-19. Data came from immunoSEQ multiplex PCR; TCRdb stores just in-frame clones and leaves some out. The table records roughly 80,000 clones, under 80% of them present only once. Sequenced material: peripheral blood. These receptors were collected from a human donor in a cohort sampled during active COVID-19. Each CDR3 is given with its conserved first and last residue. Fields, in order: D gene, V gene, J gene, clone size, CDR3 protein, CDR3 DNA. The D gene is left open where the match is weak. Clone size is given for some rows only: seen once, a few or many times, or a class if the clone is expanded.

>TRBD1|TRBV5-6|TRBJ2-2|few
CASSQGQMNTGELFF
TGTGCCAGCAGCCAGGGACAGATGAACACCGGGGAGCTGTTTTTT
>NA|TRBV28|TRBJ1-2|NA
CASSLDGANYGYTF
TGTGCCAGCAGTTTAGACGGGGCTAACTATGGCTACACCTTC
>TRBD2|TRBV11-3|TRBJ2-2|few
CASSPLAGVNTGELFF
TGTGCCAGCAGCCCTCTAGCGGGGGTAAACACCGGGGAGCTGTTTTTT
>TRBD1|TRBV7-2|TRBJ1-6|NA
CASSLGRQGHSPLHF
TGTGCCAGCAGCTTAGGTAGACAGGGACATTCACCCCTCCACTTT
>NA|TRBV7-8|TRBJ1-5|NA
CASSGGNGHQPQHF
TGTGCCAGCAGCGGGGGGAACGGCCATCAGCCCCAGCATTTT
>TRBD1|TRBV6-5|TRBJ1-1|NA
CASRKWDRMNTEAFF
TGTGCCAGCAGAAAATGGGACAGAATGAACACTGAAGCTTTCTTT
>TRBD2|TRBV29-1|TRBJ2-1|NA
CSVEGIFELAGVSNEQFF
TGCAGCGTTGAAGGCATCTTCGAACTAGCGGGGGTTTCCAATGAGCAGTTCTTC
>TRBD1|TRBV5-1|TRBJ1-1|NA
CASRGTGNTEAFF
TGCGCCAGCAGGGGGACAGGGAACACTGAAGCTTTCTTT
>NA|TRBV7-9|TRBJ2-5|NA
CASSYGQQETQYF
TGTGCCAGCAGCTACGGACAACAAGAGACCCAGTACTTC
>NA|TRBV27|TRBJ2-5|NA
CASRRKREETQYF
TGTGCCAGCAGGCGGAAGCGGGAAGAGACCCAGTACTTC
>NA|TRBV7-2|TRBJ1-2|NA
CASSPTGLYGYTF
TGTGCCAGCAGCCCCACAGGCCTCTATGGCTACACCTTC
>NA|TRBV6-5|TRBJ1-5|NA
CASSYPAGQSNQPQHF
TGTGCCAGCAGTTACCCAGCCGGACAGTCGAATCAGCCCCAGCATTTT
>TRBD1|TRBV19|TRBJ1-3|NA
CASSYRGTDSGNTIYF
TGTGCCAGTAGTTACAGGGGTACGGACTCTGGAAACACCATATATTTT
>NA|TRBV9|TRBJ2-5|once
CASSVGSGPIIQETQYF
TGTGCCAGCAGCGTAGGAAGTGGGCCAATTATCCAAGAGACCCAGTACTTC
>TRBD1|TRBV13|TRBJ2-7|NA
CASSLGDLGQGEDEQYF
TGTGCCAGCAGCTTAGGAGATCTGGGACAGGGGGAAGACGAGCAGTACTTC
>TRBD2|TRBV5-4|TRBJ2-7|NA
CASSPESGAYEQYF
TGTGCCAGCAGCCCAGAAAGCGGGGCCTACGAGCAGTACTTC
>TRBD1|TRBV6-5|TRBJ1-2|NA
CASSYSRRGLGYGYTF
TGTGCCAGCAGTTACTCGAGGAGGGGGCTTGGCTATGGCTACACCTTC
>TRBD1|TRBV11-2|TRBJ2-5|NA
CASSSWDRGETQYF
TGTGCCAGCAGCTCATGGGACAGGGGAGAGACCCAGTACTTC
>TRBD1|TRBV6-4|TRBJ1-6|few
CASREGAGGNSPLHF
TGTGCCAGCAGGGAGGGGGCAGGGGGTAATTCACCCCTCCACTTT
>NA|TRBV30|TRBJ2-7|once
CAWRASGVTYF
TGTGCCTGGAGGGCCTCAGGGGTTACGTACTTC
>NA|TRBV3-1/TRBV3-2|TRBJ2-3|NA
CASSQAYTGGGGDTQYF
TGTGCCAGCAGCCAAGCTTATACGGGGGGCGGGGGAGATACGCAGTATTTT
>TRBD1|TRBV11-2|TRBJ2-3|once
CASSSRTGVTDTQYF
TGTGCCAGCAGCTCCCGGACAGGGGTCACAGATACGCAGTATTTT
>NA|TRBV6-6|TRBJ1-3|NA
CASSQGGASGNTIYF
TGTGCCAGCAGCCAGGGAGGGGCCTCTGGAAACACCATATATTTT
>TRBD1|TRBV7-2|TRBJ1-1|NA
CASSPDLGDRGPPGTEAFF
TGTGCCAGCAGCCCTGACCTGGGGGACAGGGGTCCCCCGGGGACTGAAGCTTTCTTT
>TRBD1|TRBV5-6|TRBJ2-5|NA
CASSSGTGQETQYF
TGTGCCAGCAGCTCCGGGACAGGACAAGAGACCCAGTACTTC
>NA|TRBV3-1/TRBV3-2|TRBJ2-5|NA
CASSQRGGEETQYF
TGTGCCAGCAGCCAGAGAGGTGGTGAAGAGACCCAGTACTTC
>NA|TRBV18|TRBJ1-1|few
CASSPRGQRNTEAFF
TGTGCCAGCTCACCCAGAGGGCAGAGGAACACTGAAGCTTTCTTT
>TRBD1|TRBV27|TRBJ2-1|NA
CASSFDRGPDNEQFF
TGTGCCAGCAGTTTCGACAGGGGGCCCGACAATGAGCAGTTCTTC
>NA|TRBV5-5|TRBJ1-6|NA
CASSSRLGNSPLHF
TGTGCCAGCAGTTCCAGGTTAGGTAATTCACCCCTCCACTTT
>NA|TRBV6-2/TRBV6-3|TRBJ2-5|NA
CASSWGRETQYF
TGTGCCAGCAGTTGGGGGAGGGAGACCCAGTACTTC
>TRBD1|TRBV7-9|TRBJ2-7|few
CASSLRQGTSYEQYF
TGTGCCAGCAGCCTAAGACAGGGGACCTCCTACGAGCAGTACTTC
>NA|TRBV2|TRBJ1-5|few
CASSADGGSAQPQHF
TGTGCCAGCAGTGCGGATGGAGGGTCCGCTCAGCCCCAGCATTTT
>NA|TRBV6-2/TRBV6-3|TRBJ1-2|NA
CASSYGTNYGYTF
TGTGCCAGCAGTTATGGCACTAACTATGGCTACACCTTC
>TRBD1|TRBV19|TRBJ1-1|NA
CASSIGQGMAEAFF
TGTGCCAGTAGTATAGGACAGGGAATGGCTGAAGCTTTCTTT
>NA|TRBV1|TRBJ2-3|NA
CTSSLGTSGGPREQYF
TGCACCAGCAGCCTCGGGACTAGCGGGGGGCCAAGGGAGCAGTATTTT
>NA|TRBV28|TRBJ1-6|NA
CASSESTGLNSPLHF
TGTGCCAGCAGTGAGTCGACAGGTCTAAATTCACCCCTCCACTTT